One sample yielded the 7 T cell receptor beta chains listed below, sequenced in a study of Ad26.COV2.S vaccination and SARS-CoV-2 variants. The treatment: 15 to 20 received Ad26.COV2.S at low or high dose, single or two shots; 5 received placebo; per-sample allocation not given. At day 63 after the first vaccine or placebo injection, samples were drawn. TCRdb's copy holds only in-frame clones and misses some; the assay was immunoSEQ multiplex PCR. The sample carries 300,000 to 350,000 clones, 85% to 90% recorded once. Sequenced here: peripheral blood, sampled in a trial of Ad26.COV2.S vaccine versus placebo. All receptors derive from a person between 18 and 60 years old who received the Ad26.COV2.S COVID-19 vaccine or a placebo.

CDR3 nucleotides: TGCGCCAGCAGCCCCTTACAGGGGGTTGAAAAACTGTTTTTT. This sequence encodes CASSPLQGVEKLFF. The chain carries TRBV5-1 and TRBJ1-4; TRBD1 aligns across 8 bases. J gave up 7 bases and V 4 bases, and 6 bases lay outside the gene matches. The CDR3 extends over 14 amino acids. Per the germline V gene, CDR1 is SGHRS and CDR2 is YFSETQ.

The chain couples TRBV19 to TRBJ2-3, with 10 bases that match TRBD1. V shed 5 bases, J shed 6 bases, and the junction held 17 bases outside the gene matches. Per the germline V gene, CDR1 is LNHDA and CDR2 is SQIVND (reference sequence). CDR3 length: 18 amino acids. The chain's CDR3 is CASSPGAPGTGARDTQYF. CDR3 sequence (DNA): TGTGCCAGTAGTCCAGGGGCCCCCGGGACAGGGGCCCGCGATACGCAGTATTTT.

V and J are TRBV5-6 and TRBJ1-5; possible D gene TRBD1, 5 bases. The CDR3 has 14 amino acids. Between the trimmed V and J ends, which lost 0 bases and 4 bases, there was a span of 8 bases. Germline CDR1 and CDR2: SGHDT and YYEEEE. CDR3 protein: CASSLGGANQPQHF. Here the CDR3 DNA reads TGTGCCAGCAGCTTGGGAGGGGCAAATCAGCCCCAGCATTTT.

DNA for the CDR3: TGTGCCAGCACCCGGGGATGGGGGAACGATGAGCAGTTCTTC. Protein product: CASTRGWGNDEQFF. The genes are TRBV6-5 and TRBJ2-1; perhaps D is TRBD1 or TRBD2 (5 bases each). V lost 7 bases and J 8 bases, leaving 18 bases between the germline ends. The germline gives CDR1 MNHEY, CDR2 SVGAGI. The length of the CDR3 is 14 residues.

V usage is TRBV14 and J usage is TRBJ1-1, with 7 bases identical to TRBD1. The J segment lost 0 bases and the V segment lost 1 base, leaving 14 bases of the junction unmatched. This CDR3 is 19 amino acids long. CDR1 is SGHDN, CDR2 FVKESK, per germline. The CDR3 bases are TGTGCCAGCAGCCAAGGGGCCAGGGGGGAATGGAATTTGAACACTGAAGCTTTCTTT. Amino acids: CASSQGARGEWNLNTEAFF.

The chain carries TRBV9 and TRBJ1-3; D uncertain. The CDR3 is made up of 16 amino acids. Trimming pared 0 bases from V and 0 bases from J, leaving 10 bases between. In germline, CDR1 is SGDLS, CDR2 YYNGEE. CDR3 region: CASSVGGLASGNTIYF. In DNA form, the CDR3 reads TGTGCCAGCAGCGTAGGAGGGTTGGCCTCTGGAAACACCATATATTTT. The full variable domain, with the rest looked up from reference TRBV9 and TRBJ1-3, is DSGVTQTPKHLITATGQRVTLRCSPRSGDLSVYWYQQSLDQGLQFLIQYYNGEERAKGNILERFSAQQFPDLHSELNLSSLELGDSALYFCASSVGGLASGNTIYFGEGSWLTVV.

This chain uses TRBV6-5 with TRBJ1-6; no firm D call. The CDR3 consists of 15 residues. Germline V gene lookup returns CDR1 MNHEY and CDR2 SVGAGI. The V end was cut by 10 bases, the J end by 3 bases, with 16 bases between. The CDR3 bases are TGTGCCACCAATCTTTCGCACCGCTATAATTCACCCCTCCACTTT. It translates to CATNLSHRYNSPLHF.